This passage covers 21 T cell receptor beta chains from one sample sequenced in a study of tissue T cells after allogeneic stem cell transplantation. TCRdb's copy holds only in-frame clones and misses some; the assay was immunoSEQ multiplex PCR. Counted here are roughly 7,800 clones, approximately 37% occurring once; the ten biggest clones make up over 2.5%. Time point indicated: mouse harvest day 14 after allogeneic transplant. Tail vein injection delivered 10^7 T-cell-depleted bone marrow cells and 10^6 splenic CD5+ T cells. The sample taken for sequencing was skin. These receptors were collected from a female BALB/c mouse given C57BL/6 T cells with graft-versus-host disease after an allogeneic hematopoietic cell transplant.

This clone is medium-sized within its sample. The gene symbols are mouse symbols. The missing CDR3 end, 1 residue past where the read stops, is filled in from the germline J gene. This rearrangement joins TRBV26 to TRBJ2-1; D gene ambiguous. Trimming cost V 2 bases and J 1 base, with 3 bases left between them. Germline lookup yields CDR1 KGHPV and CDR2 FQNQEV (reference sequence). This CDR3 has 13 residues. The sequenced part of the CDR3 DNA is TGTGCCAGCAGTCTGGACAACTATGCTGAGCAGTTC. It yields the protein CASSLDNYAEQF. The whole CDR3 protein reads CASSLDNYAEQFF. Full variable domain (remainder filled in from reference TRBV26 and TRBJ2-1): NSKVIQTPRYLVKGQGQKAKMRCIPEKGHPVVFWYQQNKNNEFKFLINFQNQEVLQQIDMTEKRFSAECPSNSPCSLEIQSSEAGDSALYLCASSLDNYAEQFFGPGTRLTVL.

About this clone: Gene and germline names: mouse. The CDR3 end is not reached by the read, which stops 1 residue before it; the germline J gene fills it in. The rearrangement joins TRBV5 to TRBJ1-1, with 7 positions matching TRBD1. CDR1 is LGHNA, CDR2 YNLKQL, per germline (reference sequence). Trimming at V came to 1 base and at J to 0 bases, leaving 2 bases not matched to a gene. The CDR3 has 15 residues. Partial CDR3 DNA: TGTGCCAGCAGCCAAGTCGGGACAGCAAACACAGAAGTCTTC. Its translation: CASSQVGTANTEVF. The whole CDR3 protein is CASSQVGTANTEVFF.

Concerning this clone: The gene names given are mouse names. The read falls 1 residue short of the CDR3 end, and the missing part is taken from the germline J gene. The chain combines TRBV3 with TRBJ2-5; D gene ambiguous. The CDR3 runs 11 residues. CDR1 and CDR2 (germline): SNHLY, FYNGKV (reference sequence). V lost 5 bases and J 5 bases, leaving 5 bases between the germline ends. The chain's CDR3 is CASSARDTQYF. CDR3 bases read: TGTGCCAGCAGCGCCAGAGACACCCAGTAC.

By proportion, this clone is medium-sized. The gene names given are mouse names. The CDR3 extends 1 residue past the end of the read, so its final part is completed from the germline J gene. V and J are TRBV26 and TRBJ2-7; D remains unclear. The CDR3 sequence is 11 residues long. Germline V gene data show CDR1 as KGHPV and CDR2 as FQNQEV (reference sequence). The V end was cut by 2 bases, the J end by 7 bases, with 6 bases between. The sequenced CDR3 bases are TGTGCCAGCAGTCTGGGCTGGGAACAGTAC. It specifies CASSLGWEQY. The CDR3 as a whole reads CASSLGWEQYF.

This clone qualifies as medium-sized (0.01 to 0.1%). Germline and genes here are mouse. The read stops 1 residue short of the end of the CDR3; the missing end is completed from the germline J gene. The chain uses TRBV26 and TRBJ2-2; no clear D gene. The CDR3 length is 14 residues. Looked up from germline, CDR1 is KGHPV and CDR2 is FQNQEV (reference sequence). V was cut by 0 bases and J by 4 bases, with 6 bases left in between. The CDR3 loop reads CASSLSRSTGQLYF. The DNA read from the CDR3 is TGTGCCAGCAGTCTGTCGAGGAGCACCGGGCAGCTCTAC.

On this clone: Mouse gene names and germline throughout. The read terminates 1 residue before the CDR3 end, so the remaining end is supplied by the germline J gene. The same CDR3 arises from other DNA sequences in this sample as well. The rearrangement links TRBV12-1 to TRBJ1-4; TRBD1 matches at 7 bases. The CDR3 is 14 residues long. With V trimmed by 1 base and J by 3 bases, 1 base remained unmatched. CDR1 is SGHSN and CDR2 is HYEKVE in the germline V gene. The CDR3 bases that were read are TGTGCCAGCTCTCTGACAGGGACCAACGAAAGATTATTT. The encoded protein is CASSLTGTNERLF. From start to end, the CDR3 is CASSLTGTNERLFF.

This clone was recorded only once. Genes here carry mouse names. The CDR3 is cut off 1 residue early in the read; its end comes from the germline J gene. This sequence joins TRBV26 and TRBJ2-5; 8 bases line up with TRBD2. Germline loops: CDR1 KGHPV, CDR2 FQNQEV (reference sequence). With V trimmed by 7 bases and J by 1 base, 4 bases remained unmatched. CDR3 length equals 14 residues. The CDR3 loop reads CASTGGPDQDTQYF. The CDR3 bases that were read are TGTGCCAGCACTGGGGGGCCTGACCAAGACACCCAGTAC. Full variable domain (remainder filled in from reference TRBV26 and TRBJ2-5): NSKVIQTPRYLVKGQGQKAKMRCIPEKGHPVVFWYQQNKNNEFKFLINFQNQEVLQQIDMTEKRFSAECPSNSPCSLEIQSSEAGDSALYLCASTGGPDQDTQYFGPGTRLLVL.

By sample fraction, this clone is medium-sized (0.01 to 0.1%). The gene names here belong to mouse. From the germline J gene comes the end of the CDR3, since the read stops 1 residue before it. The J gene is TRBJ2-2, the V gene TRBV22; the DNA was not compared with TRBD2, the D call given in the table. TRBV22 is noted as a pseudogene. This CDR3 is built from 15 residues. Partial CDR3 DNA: TGTGCCAGCACCCGGACTGGGGGGACCACCGGGCAGCTCTAC. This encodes CASTRTGGTTGQLY. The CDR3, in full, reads CASTRTGGTTGQLYF.

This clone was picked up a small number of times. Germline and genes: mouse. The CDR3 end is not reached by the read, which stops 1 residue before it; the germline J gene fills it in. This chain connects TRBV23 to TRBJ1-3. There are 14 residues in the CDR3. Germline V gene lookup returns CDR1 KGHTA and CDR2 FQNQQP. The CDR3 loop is CSSSQSGSGDTLYF. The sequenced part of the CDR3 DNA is TGCTCCAGCAGTCAATCGGGATCGGGAGATACGCTCTAT.

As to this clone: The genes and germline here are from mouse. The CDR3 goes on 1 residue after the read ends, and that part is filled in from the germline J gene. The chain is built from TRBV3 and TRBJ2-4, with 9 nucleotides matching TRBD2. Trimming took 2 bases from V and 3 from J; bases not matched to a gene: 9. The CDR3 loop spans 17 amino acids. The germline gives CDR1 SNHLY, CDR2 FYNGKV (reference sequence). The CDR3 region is CASSLSWGGAGQNTLYF. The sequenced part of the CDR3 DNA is TGTGCCAGCAGCTTAAGTTGGGGGGGCGCGGGACAAAACACCTTGTAC.

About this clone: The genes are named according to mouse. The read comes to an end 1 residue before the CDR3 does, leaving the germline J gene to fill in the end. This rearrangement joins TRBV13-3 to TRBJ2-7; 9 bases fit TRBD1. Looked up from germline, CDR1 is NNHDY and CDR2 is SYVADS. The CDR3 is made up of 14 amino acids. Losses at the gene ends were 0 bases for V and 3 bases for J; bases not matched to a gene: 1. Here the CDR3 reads CASSDGTGVYEQYF. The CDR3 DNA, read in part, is TGTGCCAGCAGTGATGGGACAGGGGTCTATGAACAGTAC.

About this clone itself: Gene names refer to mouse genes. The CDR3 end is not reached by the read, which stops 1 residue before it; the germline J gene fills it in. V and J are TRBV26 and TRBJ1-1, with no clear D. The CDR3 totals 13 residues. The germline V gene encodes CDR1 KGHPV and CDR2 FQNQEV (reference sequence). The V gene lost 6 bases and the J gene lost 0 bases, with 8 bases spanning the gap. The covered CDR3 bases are TGTGCCAGCAGGATACAAGCAAACACAGAAGTCTTC. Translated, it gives CASRIQANTEVF. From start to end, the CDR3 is CASRIQANTEVFF.

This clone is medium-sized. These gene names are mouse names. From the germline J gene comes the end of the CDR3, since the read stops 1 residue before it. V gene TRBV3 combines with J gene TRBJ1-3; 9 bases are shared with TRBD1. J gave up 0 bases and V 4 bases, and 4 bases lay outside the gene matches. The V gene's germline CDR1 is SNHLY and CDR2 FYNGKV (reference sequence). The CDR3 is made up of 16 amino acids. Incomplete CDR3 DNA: TGTGCCAGCAGCTCTAGACAGGGGGTTTCTGGAAATACGCTCTAT. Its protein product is CASSSRQGVSGNTLY. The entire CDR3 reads CASSSRQGVSGNTLYF. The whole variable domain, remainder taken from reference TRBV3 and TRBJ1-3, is GPKVLQIPSHQIIDMGQMVTLNCDPVSNHLYFYWYKQILGQQMEFLVNFYNGKVMEKSKLFKDQFSVERPDGSYFTLKIQPTALEDSAVYFCASSSRQGVSGNTLYFGEGSRLIVV.

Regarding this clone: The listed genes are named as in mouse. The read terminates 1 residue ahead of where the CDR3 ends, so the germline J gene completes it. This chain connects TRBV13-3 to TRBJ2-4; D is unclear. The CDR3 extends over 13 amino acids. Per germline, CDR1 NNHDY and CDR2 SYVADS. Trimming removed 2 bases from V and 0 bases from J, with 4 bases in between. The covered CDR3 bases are TGTGCCAGCAGTGACTTTAGTCAAAACACCTTGTAC. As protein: CASSDFSQNTLY. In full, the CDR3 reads CASSDFSQNTLYF.

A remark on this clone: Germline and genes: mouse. This CDR3 reads CASRMGGAGQLYF. The CDR3 bases that were read are TGTGCCAGCAGGATGGGGGGGGCCGGGCAGCTCTAC. This chain connects TRBV13-2 to TRBJ2-2, with 8 positions matching TRBD2. The read comes to an end 1 residue before the CDR3 does, leaving the germline J gene to fill in the end. Germline CDR1 is NNHNN and CDR2 is SYGAGS (reference sequence). Germline trimming cut 7 bases from V and 6 bases from J; bases unmatched to any gene: 5. The CDR3 is 13 amino acids.

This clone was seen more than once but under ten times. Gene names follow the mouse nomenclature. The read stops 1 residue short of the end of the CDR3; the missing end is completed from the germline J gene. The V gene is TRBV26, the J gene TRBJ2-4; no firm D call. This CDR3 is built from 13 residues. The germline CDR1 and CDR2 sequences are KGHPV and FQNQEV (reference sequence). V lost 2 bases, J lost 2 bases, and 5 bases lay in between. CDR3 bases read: TGTGCCAGCAGTCTGGGCCTTCAAAACACCTTGTAC. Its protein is CASSLGLQNTLY. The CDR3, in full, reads CASSLGLQNTLYF.

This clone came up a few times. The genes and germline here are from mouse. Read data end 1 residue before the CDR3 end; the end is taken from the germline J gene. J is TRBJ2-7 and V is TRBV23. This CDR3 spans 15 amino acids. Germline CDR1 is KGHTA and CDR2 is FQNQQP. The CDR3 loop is CSSSQSTHSSYEQYF. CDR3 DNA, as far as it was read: TGCTCCAGCAGTCAATCGACCCATAGCTCCTATGAACAGTAC.

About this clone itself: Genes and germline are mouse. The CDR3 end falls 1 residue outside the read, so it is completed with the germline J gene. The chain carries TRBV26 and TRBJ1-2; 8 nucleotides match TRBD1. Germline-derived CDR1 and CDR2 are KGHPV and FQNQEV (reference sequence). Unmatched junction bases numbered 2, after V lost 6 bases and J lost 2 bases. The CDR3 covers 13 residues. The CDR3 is CASSRTGNSDYTF. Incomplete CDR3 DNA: TGTGCCAGCAGCCGGACAGGGAACTCCGACTACACC.

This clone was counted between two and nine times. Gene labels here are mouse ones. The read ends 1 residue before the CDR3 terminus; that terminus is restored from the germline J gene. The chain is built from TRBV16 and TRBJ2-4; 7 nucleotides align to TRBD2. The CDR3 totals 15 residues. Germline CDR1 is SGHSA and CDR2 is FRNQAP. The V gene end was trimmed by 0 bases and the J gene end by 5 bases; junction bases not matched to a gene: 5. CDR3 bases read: TGTGCAAGCAGCTTAGATGCGGGGGGGAGAAACACCTTGTAC. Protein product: CASSLDAGGRNTLY. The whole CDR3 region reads CASSLDAGGRNTLYF.

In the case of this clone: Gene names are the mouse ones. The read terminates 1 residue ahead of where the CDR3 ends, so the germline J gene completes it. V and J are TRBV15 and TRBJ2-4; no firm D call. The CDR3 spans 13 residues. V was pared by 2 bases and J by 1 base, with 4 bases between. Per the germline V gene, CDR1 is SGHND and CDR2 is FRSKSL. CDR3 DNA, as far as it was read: TGTGCCAGCAGTTTAACAGGTCAAAACACCTTGTAC. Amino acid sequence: CASSLTGQNTLY. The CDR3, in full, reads CASSLTGQNTLYF.

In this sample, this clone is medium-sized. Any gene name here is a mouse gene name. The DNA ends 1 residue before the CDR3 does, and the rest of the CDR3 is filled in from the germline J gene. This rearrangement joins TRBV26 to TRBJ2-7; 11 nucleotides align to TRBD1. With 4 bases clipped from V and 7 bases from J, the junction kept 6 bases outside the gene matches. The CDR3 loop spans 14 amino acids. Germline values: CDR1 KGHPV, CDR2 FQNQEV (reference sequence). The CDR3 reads CASSPRDRGNEQYF. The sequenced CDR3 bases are TGTGCCAGCAGTCCACGGGACAGGGGGAACGAACAGTAC.